The text below deals with one T cell receptor beta chain. The data are from a study of shared clonotypes between healthy human individuals. Germline V CDR1 and CDR2: SGHRS, YFSETQ. This CDR3 has 13 amino acids. V was clipped by 5 bases and J by 6 bases, with 13 bases between them. The repertoire was sequenced with immunoSEQ multiplex PCR; TCRdb's copy has only in-frame clones and lacks some. The sample has about 1 million clones; under 80% are singletons. J is TRBJ2-3 and V is TRBV5-1; D ambiguous. The sample taken for sequencing was memory CD4+ T cells sorted from blood. The subset: CD45RA-negative fraction. The TCR originated in a man aged 18-30 years in good health. The CDR3, as DNA: TGCGCCAGCAGTGTGGGTAACTCGGATACGCAGTATTTT. Amino acids: CASSVGNSDTQYF.